One and the same sample provided the 20 T cell receptor beta chains below, sequenced in a study of blood T cell repertoires in COVID-19. Repertoires were generated with immunoSEQ multiplex PCR, while TCRdb's copy carries only in-frame clones and drops some. The profile shows about 87,000 clones, 85% to 90% of them singletons. The sequencing input was peripheral blood. The source of these receptors is a woman older than 75 with active COVID-19.

This clone is a singleton in its sample. The chain combines TRBV27 with TRBJ1-3, with TRBD1 matching over 8 bases. Germline-derived CDR1 and CDR2 are MNHEY and SMNVEV (reference sequence). Trimming took 4 bases from V and 1 from J; bases not matched to a gene: 3. This CDR3 is built from 15 residues. In nucleotides, the CDR3 is TGTGCCAGCAGTTCACGACAGGGGTCTGGAAACACCATATATTTT. This gives the protein CASSSRQGSGNTIYF.

This clone was seen a single time. This chain links TRBV9 with TRBJ2-2, with TRBD2 matching over 7 bases. From germline, CDR1 is SGDLS and CDR2 YYNGEE. V gave up 0 bases and J gave up 7 bases; unmatched junction bases: 6. The CDR3 sequence is 15 residues long. CDR3 loop: CASSVVASGVGELFF. DNA for the CDR3: TGTGCCAGCAGCGTAGTGGCTAGCGGTGTCGGGGAGCTGTTTTTT. Variable domain in full (rest from reference TRBV9 and TRBJ2-2): DSGVTQTPKHLITATGQRVTLRCSPRSGDLSVYWYQQSLDQGLQFLIQYYNGEERAKGNILERFSAQQFPDLHSELNLSSLELGDSALYFCASSVVASGVGELFFGEGSRLTVL.

Only one count was recorded for this clone. The J gene is TRBJ2-5, the V gene TRBV2, with TRBD1 identical over 8 bases. Germline values: CDR1 SNHLY, CDR2 FYNNEI. V shed 6 bases, J shed 4 bases, and the junction held 4 bases outside the gene matches. This CDR3 contains 13 residues. The CDR3 DNA sequence: TGTGCCAGCAGCGTACAGGGGGGAGAGACCCAGTACTTC. This translates into CASSVQGGETQYF.

The chain couples TRBV10-3 to TRBJ2-7; TRBD2 matches 9 bases. Germline V CDR1 and CDR2: ENHRY, SYGVKD. The CDR3 sequence is 14 residues long. The trim removed 2 bases at V and 5 bases at J, leaving 4 bases unmatched. The CDR3 region is CAISEILAGHEQYF. The CDR3 nucleotides read TGTGCCATCAGTGAGATACTAGCGGGCCACGAGCAGTACTTC.

The chain uses TRBV7-8 and TRBJ2-1; 13 bases agree with TRBD2. V was pared by 6 bases and J by 1 base, with 3 bases of the junction left unmatched. There are 16 residues in the CDR3. Germline CDR1 SGHVS, CDR2 FQNEAQ. The CDR3 loop is CASRLAGGGSYNEQFF. As DNA, the CDR3 is TGTGCCAGCAGACTAGCGGGAGGGGGATCCTACAATGAGCAGTTCTTC.

The V and J genes are TRBV6-5 and TRBJ2-7; D might be TRBD1 (5 bases). The CDR3 is 13 amino acids. Germline assignment: CDR1 MNHEY and CDR2 SVGAGI. Deletions cut 7 bases from V and 7 bases from J, with 17 bases between. In DNA, the CDR3 is TGTGCCAGCAAAGGTTACAGGATAAATGAGCAGTACTTC. It translates to CASKGYRINEQYF.

To note about this clone: In the same sample, other DNA sequences code for this CDR3. The chain carries TRBV6-7 and TRBJ1-4; 7 bases fit TRBD1. TRBV6-7 belongs to the ORF category, with a function that is uncertain. With V trimmed by 0 bases and J by 3 bases, 7 bases remained unmatched. This CDR3 comprises 17 residues. CDR3 sequence: CASSYSRGGMANEKLFF. DNA for the CDR3: TGTGCCAGCAGTTACTCGAGAGGGGGCATGGCTAATGAAAAACTGTTTTTT.

The chain has TRBV29-1 and TRBJ2-5, with D perhaps matching TRBD2 (5 bases). The V end lost 4 bases, the J end lost 7 bases, and 13 bases lay between the germline ends. Germline values: CDR1 SQVTM, CDR2 ANQGSEA. The CDR3 is made up of 12 amino acids. CDR3 protein: CSVGPGSRTQYF. The CDR3 DNA follows: TGCAGCGTTGGGCCGGGGTCTCGGACCCAGTACTTC.

V gene TRBV5-1 combines with J gene TRBJ2-1, with TRBD2 matching 9 bases. The CDR3 consists of 14 residues. Germline V gene sequence: CDR1 SGHRS, CDR2 YFSETQ. V trimming: 0 bases; J trimming: 11 bases; junction bases outside the gene matches: 6. The CDR3 sequence is CASSLATSGGKQFF. CDR3 nucleotides: TGCGCCAGCAGCTTGGCGACTAGCGGAGGGAAGCAGTTCTTC.

The V gene is TRBV7-2, the J gene TRBJ2-7; tentatively, D is TRBD2 (6 bases). Germline V gene data show CDR1 as SGHTA and CDR2 as FQGNSA. The CDR3 runs to 13 residues. V lost 4 bases to trimming and J lost 4 bases, with 11 bases between them. CDR3 bases: TGTGCCAGCAGCTCGCGGGACTTGTACGAGCAGTACTTC. Translated, it gives CASSSRDLYEQYF.

The J gene is TRBJ2-1, the V gene TRBV5-1, with D unresolved. The CDR3 runs to 16 residues. Germline CDR1 SGHRS, CDR2 YFSETQ. V dropped 0 bases and J dropped 0 bases, with 10 bases sitting between them. The DNA of the CDR3 is TGCGCCAGCAGCTTGGATTGGCCAAGCTCCTACAATGAGCAGTTCTTC. Its translation: CASSLDWPSSYNEQFF.

CDR3 sequence (DNA): TGTGCCAGCAGCTTAGTTTACACAGATACGCAGTATTTT. Its translation: CASSLVYTDTQYF. V and J are TRBV7-9 and TRBJ2-3; D call uncertain. V dropped 1 base and J dropped 2 bases, with 4 bases sitting between them. The CDR3 consists of 13 residues. The germline CDR1 and CDR2 sequences are SEHNR and FQNEAQ (reference sequence). The entire variable domain, with the rest obtained from reference TRBV7-9 and TRBJ2-3, is as follows: DTGVSQNPRHKITKRGQNVTFRCDPISEHNRLYWYRQTLGQGPEFLTYFQNEAQLEKSRLLSDRFSAERPKGSFSTLEIQRTEQGDSAMYLCASSLVYTDTQYFGPGTRLTVL.

The chain employs TRBV7-2 and TRBJ1-5, with unresolved D. The ends were cut back, 5 bases at V and 7 bases at J, with 12 bases in the middle. Germline V CDR1 and CDR2: SGHTA, FQGNSA. The CDR3 loop spans 13 amino acids. The CDR3 DNA sequence: TGTGCCAGCAGCGGGGAGGCAGGCCAGCCCCAGCATTTT. Protein: CASSGEAGQPQHF. Full variable domain (outside the CDR3, taken from reference TRBV7-2 and TRBJ1-5): GAGVSQSPSNKVTEKGKDVELRCDPISGHTALYWYRQSLGQGLEFLIYFQGNSAPDKSGLPSDRFSAERTGGSVSTLTIQRTQQEDSAVYLCASSGEAGQPQHFGDGTRLSIL.

The chain is built from TRBV6-2 or TRBV6-3 and TRBJ1-2, with TRBD1 matching over 9 bases. V shed 2 bases, J shed 3 bases, and the junction held 1 base outside the gene matches. This CDR3 spans 14 amino acids. The germline CDR1 and CDR2 sequences are MNHEY and SVGEGT. CDR3 DNA sequence: TGTGCCAGCAGTTACGACAGGGGGGACTATGGCTACACCTTC. Translated: CASSYDRGDYGYTF.

This clone was counted a single time. The rearrangement links TRBV7-9 to TRBJ2-1, with D possibly TRBD2 on 5 matching bases. Germline CDR1 reads SEHNR; CDR2 reads FQNEAQ (reference sequence). This CDR3 contains 14 residues. With 5 bases removed from V and 3 bases from J, the gap between germline ends came to 11 bases. The CDR3 DNA reads as TGTGCCAGCAGCCCGTCTGGGAGCTACAATGAGCAGTTCTTC. This encodes CASSPSGSYNEQFF.

The chain carries TRBV3-1 (or the pseudogene TRBV3-2) and TRBJ2-4; TRBD2 agrees at 8 bases. The junction had 4 bases not matched to a gene; V was cut back by 1 base and J by 11 bases. Germline V CDR1 and CDR2: LGHDT, YNNKEL (reference sequence). This CDR3 region has 13 residues. CDR3 in amino acids: CASSQVIAGLQYF. For the CDR3, the DNA is TGTGCCAGCAGCCAAGTGATAGCGGGACTTCAGTACTTC.

This clone was observed once. The chain has TRBV7-8 and TRBJ1-5; 7 bases map to TRBD1. V lost 4 bases to trimming and J lost 5 bases; unmatched junction nucleotides: 14. The CDR3 has 17 residues. Germline V gene sequence: CDR1 SGHVS, CDR2 FQNEAQ. The CDR3 reads CASSSTGAALADQPQHF. In nucleotides, the CDR3 is TGTGCCAGCAGCTCAACAGGGGCCGCCTTAGCGGATCAGCCCCAGCATTTT. The full variable domain, rest sourced from reference TRBV7-8 and TRBJ1-5, is GAGVSQSPRYKVAKRGQDVALRCDPISGHVSLFWYQQALGQGPEFLTYFQNEAQLDKSGLPSDRFFAERPEGSVSTLKIQRTQQEDSAVYLCASSSTGAALADQPQHFGDGTRLSIL.

The chain employs TRBV6-2 or TRBV6-3 and TRBJ2-3; 8 bases map to TRBD2. The germline CDR1 and CDR2 sequences are MNHEY and SVGEGT. With 2 bases clipped from V and 1 base from J, the junction kept 5 bases outside the gene matches. The CDR3 covers 16 residues. CDR3 bases: TGTGCCAGCAGTTACCCGGCACTAGCGGGCACAGATACGCAGTATTTT. It codes for CASSYPALAGTDTQYF.

The V call is TRBV6-6, the J call TRBJ2-7; 8 bases fit TRBD1. Trimming took 6 bases from V and 5 from J; bases not matched to a gene: 12. This CDR3 has 15 residues. CDR1 is MNHNY, CDR2 SVGAGI, per germline (reference sequence). As DNA, the CDR3 is TGTGCCAGCAGCCAAAACAGGGGGGCAGGTCACGAGCAGTACTTC. Translating it yields CASSQNRGAGHEQYF.

This clone was detected once. The chain links TRBV6-5 to TRBJ2-1; 10 bases fit TRBD2. In germline, CDR1 is MNHEY, CDR2 SVGAGI. The trim removed 5 bases at V and 10 bases at J, leaving 11 bases unmatched. The CDR3 has 15 amino acids. As DNA, the CDR3 is TGTGCCAGCAGTACTCTAGCGGGGGCGGGGGAAGAGCAGTTCTTC. Translating gives CASSTLAGAGEEQFF.